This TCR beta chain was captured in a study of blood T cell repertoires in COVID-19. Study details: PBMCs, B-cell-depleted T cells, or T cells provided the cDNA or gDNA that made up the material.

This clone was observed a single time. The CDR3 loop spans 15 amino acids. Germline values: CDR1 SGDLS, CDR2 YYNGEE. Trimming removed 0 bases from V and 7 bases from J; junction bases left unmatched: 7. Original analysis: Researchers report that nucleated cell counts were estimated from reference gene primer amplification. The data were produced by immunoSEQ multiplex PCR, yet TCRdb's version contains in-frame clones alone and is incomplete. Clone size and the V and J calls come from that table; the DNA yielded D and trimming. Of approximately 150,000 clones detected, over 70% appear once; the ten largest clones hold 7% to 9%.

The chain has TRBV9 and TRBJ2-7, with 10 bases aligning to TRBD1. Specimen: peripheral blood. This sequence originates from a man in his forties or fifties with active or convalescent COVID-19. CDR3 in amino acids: CASSVGWTGGWEQYF. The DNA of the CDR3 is TGTGCCAGCAGCGTAGGCTGGACAGGGGGATGGGAGCAGTACTTC.